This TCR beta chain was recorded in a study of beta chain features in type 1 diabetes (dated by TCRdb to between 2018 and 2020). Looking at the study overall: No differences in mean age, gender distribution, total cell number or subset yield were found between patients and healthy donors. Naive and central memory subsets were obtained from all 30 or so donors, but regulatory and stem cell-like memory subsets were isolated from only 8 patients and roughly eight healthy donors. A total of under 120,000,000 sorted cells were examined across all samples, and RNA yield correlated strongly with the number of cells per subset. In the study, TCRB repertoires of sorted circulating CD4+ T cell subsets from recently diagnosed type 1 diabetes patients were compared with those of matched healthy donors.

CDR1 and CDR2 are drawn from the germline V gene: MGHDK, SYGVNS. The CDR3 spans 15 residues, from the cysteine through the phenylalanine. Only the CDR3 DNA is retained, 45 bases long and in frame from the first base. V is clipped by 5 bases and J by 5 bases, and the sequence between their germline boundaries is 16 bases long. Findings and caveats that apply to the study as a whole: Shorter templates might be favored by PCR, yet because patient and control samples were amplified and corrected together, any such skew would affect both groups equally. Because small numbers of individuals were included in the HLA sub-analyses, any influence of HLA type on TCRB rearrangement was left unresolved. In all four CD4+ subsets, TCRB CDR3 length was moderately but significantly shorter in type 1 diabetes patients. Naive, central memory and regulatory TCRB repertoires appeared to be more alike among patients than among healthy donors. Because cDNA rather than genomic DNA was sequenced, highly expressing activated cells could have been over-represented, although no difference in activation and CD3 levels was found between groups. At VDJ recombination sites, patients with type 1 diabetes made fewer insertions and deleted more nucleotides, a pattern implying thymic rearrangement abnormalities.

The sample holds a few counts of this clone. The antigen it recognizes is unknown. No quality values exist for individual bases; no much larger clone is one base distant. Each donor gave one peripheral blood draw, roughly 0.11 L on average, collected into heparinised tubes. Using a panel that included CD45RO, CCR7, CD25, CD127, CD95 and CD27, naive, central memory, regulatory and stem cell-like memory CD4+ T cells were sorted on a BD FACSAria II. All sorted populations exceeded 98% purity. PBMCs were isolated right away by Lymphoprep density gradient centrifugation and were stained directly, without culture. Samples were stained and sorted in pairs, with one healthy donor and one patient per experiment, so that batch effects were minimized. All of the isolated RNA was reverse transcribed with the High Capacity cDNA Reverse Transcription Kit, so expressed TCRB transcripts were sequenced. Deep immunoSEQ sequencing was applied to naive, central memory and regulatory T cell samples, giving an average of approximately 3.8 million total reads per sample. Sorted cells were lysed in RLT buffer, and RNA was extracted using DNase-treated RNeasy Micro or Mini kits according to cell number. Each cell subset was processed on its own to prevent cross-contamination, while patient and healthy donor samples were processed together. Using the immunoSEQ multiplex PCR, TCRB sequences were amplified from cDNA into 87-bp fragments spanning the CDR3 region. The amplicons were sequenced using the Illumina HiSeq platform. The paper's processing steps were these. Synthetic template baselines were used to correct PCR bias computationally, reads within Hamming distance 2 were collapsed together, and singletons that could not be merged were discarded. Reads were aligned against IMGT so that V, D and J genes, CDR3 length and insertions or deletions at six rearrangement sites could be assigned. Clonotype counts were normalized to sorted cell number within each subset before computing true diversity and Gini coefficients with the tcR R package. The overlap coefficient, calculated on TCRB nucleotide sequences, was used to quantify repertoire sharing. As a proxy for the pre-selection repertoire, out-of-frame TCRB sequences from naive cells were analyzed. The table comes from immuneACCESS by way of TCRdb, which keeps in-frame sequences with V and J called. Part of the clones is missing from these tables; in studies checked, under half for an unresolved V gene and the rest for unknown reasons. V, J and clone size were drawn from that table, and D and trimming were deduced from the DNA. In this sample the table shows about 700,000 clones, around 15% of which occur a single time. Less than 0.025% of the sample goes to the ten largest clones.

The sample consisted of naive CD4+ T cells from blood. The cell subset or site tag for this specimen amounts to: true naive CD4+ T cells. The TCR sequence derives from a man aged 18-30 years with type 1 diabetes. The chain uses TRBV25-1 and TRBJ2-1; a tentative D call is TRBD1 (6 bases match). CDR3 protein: CASSPIRGDNNEQFF. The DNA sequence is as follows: TGTGCCAGCAGTCCCATCAGGGGCGACAACAATGAGCAGTTCTTC.